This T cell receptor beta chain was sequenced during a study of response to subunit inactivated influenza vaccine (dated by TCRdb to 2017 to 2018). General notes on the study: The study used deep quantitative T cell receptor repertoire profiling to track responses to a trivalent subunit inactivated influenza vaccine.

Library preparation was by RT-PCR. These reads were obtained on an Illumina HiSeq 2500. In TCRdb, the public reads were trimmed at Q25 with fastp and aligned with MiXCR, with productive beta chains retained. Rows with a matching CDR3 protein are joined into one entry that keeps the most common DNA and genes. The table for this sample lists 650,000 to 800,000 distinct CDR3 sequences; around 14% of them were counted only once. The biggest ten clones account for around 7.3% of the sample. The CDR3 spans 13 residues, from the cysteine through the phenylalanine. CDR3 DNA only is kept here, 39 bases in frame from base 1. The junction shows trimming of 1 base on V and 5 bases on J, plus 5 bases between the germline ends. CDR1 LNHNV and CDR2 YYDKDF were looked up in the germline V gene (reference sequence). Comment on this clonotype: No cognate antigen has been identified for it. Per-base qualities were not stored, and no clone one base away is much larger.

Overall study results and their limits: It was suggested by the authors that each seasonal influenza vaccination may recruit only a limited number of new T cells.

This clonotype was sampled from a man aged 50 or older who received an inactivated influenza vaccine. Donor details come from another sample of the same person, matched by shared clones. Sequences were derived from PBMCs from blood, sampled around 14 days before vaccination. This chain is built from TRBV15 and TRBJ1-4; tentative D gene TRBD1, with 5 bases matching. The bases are TGTGCCACCAGCAGAGGACAGAATGAAAAACTGTTTTTT. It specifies CATSRGQNEKLFF.